This TCR beta chain was retrieved from a study of cytomegalovirus exposure and HLA in healthy donors. Study-level information: Early released data had about 80 million unique TCRs, all coming from HLA-typed donors.

Primers for the PCR totalled 60 Vbeta and 13 Jbeta. This table comes from immunoSEQ multiplex PCR, and its TCRdb copy is limited to in-frame clones, with some not included. The top ten clones hold 1.3% of a sample with about 160,000 clones, over 75% of them seen once. Trimming left V 4 bases short and J 4 bases short, with 13 bases between. This CDR3 has 15 residues. CDR1 and CDR2 from the germline V gene are WNHNN and SYGVQD (reference sequence). About this clone itself: Its antigen is unknown.

Study-level findings and limits: A cluster of highly shared sequence variants was likely a sequencing artifact.

Although they were nominally healthy when sampled, donors likely had unrecorded immune exposures. This TCR derives from a man aged 45 to 65 in good health and CMV-seropositive. V and J are TRBV10-1 and TRBJ2-2; maybe TRBD2 (6 bases). Sequenced sample: PBMCs. The CDR3 loop is CASSATGSSTGELFF. CDR3 DNA: TGCGCCAGCAGTGCCACCGGGAGCAGCACCGGGGAGCTGTTTTTT.